A single sample gave rise to the 23 T cell receptor beta chains below, sequenced in a study of blood T cell repertoires in COVID-19. TCRdb's copy holds only in-frame clones and misses some; the assay was immunoSEQ multiplex PCR. The sample comprises tens of thousands of clones, 92% of which are singletons, and roughly 2.3% rests with the top ten. Sequenced: peripheral blood. All receptors come from a man aged 50 or older with active COVID-19.

The CDR3 region is CASSPRTVNNEQFF. CDR3 nucleotides: TGTGCCAGCAGCCCTAGGACTGTGAACAATGAGCAGTTCTTC. The rearrangement uses TRBV5-4 and TRBJ2-1, with D perhaps matching TRBD2 (5 bases). This CDR3 has 14 amino acids. CDR1 and CDR2 from the germline V gene are SGHNT and YYREEE (reference sequence). V was shortened by 4 bases and J by 5 bases, with 13 bases between the two germline ends.

In this sample, this clone turned up once. The rearrangement joins TRBV19 to TRBJ2-3; 7 nucleotides line up with TRBD2. V shed 5 bases, J shed 1 base, and the junction held 3 bases outside the gene matches. This CDR3 has 14 residues. Germline-derived CDR1 and CDR2 are LNHDA and SQIVND (reference sequence). CDR3 bases: TGTGCCAGTAGTTCGAGCGGGGGCACAGATACGCAGTATTTT. Its protein is CASSSSGGTDTQYF.

The chain joins TRBV19 to TRBJ2-7, with D possibly being TRBD1 (6 bases). This CDR3 contains 14 residues. Trimming stripped 2 bases from V and 0 bases from J, with 8 bases between. CDR1 and CDR2 from the germline V gene are LNHDA and SQIVND (reference sequence). The CDR3 bases are TGTGCCAGTAGTATAAAACAGGGCTCCTACGAGCAGTACTTC. Residues: CASSIKQGSYEQYF.

The chain combines TRBV28 with TRBJ2-3; possible D gene TRBD1, 6 bases. The germline V and J ends were trimmed by 5 bases and 3 bases, with 15 bases remaining between them. Germline V lookup: CDR1 MDHEN, CDR2 SYDVKM. CDR3 length equals 15 residues. The CDR3 loop reads CASSHTGKGTDTQYF. The CDR3, as DNA: TGTGCCAGCAGTCACACAGGGAAGGGGACAGATACGCAGTATTTT.

This sequence joins TRBV2 and TRBJ2-1; D is possibly TRBD1 (6 bases). Germline V gene sequence: CDR1 SNHLY, CDR2 FYNNEI. There are 14 residues in the CDR3. Trimming stripped 3 bases from V and 4 bases from J, with 10 bases between. The CDR3 DNA reads TGTGCCAGCAGTGACAGGGGCAGGTACAATGAGCAGTTCTTC. This encodes CASSDRGRYNEQFF.

The genes are TRBV6-5 and TRBJ2-2, with TRBD1 matching over 10 bases. J lost 7 bases, V lost 6 bases, and 5 bases had no gene match. Germline assignment: CDR1 MNHEY and CDR2 SVGAGI. This CDR3 comprises 14 residues. The CDR3 loop reads CASSGDRGIGELFF. The CDR3 DNA is TGTGCCAGCAGCGGGGACAGGGGTATCGGGGAGCTGTTTTTT.

This sequence joins TRBV15 and TRBJ2-4, with a weak D call TRBD1 (5 bases). Trimming shortened V by 3 bases and J by 0 bases, and 9 bases separated the two germline ends. CDR1 LNHNV and CDR2 YYDKDF come from the germline V gene (reference sequence). The CDR3 spans 15 residues. The CDR3 protein is CATSRTDLAKNIQYF. DNA of the CDR3: TGTGCCACCAGCAGGACAGACTTAGCCAAAAACATTCAGTACTTC. Complete variable domain (other parts from reference TRBV15 and TRBJ2-4): DAMVIQNPRYQVTQFGKPVTLSCSQTLNHNVMYWYQQKSSQAPKLLFHYYDKDFNNEADTPDNFQSRRPNTSFCFLDIRSPGLGDTAMYLCATSRTDLAKNIQYFGAGTRLSVL.

This clone was counted a few times. V is TRBV2 and J is TRBJ1-5; 10 bases map to TRBD1. V was pared by 6 bases and J by 2 bases, with 1 base of the junction left unmatched. Germline V CDR1 and CDR2: SNHLY, FYNNEI. CDR3 length: 14 residues. CDR3 region: CASRGTGGNQPQHF. CDR3 DNA sequence: TGTGCCAGCAGGGGGACAGGGGGCAATCAGCCCCAGCATTTT. Full variable domain (missing parts from reference TRBV2 and TRBJ1-5): EPEVTQTPSHQVTQMGQEVILRCVPISNHLYFYWYRQILGQKVEFLVSFYNNEISEKSEIFDDQFSVERPDGSNFTLKIRSTKLEDSAMYFCASRGTGGNQPQHFGDGTRLSIL.

This clone was observed once. The J gene is TRBJ1-6, the V gene TRBV9; D uncertain. V lost 4 bases and J 10 bases, leaving 15 bases between the germline ends. This CDR3 is built from 14 residues. Germline V CDR1 and CDR2: SGDLS, YYNGEE. In DNA form, the CDR3 reads TGTGCCAGCAGCAGAGAAGGAGGGTACTCACCCCTCCACTTT. This codes for CASSREGGYSPLHF.

The chain has TRBV20-1 and TRBJ2-7, with TRBD1 identical over 9 bases. Germline values: CDR1 DFQATT, CDR2 SNEGSKA (reference sequence). V lost 3 bases and J lost 2; bases outside the gene matches: 5. This CDR3 spans 14 amino acids. In DNA, the CDR3 is TGCAGTGCTAGTACCGGGACAGGGCCCTACGAGCAGTACTTC. The encoded protein is CSASTGTGPYEQYF.

V usage is TRBV4-1 and J usage is TRBJ2-7; 8 bases agree with TRBD2. Germline CDR1 is MGHRA and CDR2 is YSYEKL. The CDR3 loop spans 14 amino acids. The ends lost 4 bases at V and 0 bases at J; junction bases unmatched: 2. The CDR3 region is CASSPAGGSYEQYF. The CDR3, as DNA: TGCGCCAGCAGCCCCGCGGGGGGCTCCTACGAGCAGTACTTC.

In this sample, this clone turned up once. V is TRBV11-3 and J is TRBJ2-3, with D possibly being TRBD2 (6 bases). The CDR3 contains 17 residues. CDR1 and CDR2 from the germline V gene are SGHNT and YENEEA. With 5 bases removed from V and 0 bases from J, the gap between germline ends came to 18 bases. CDR3 sequence reads: CASSPQPLAYSTDTQYF. CDR3 bases: TGTGCCAGCAGCCCACAACCGCTAGCGTATAGCACAGATACGCAGTATTTT.

The chain uses TRBV29-1 and TRBJ2-1, with 10 bases identical to TRBD2. This CDR3 is 14 amino acids long. The ends lost 7 bases at V and 5 bases at J; junction bases unmatched: 8. Germline lookup yields CDR1 SQVTM and CDR2 ANQGSEA. The CDR3 sequence is CSGALAGVNNEQFF. The DNA of the CDR3 is TGCAGCGGAGCTCTAGCGGGAGTGAACAATGAGCAGTTCTTC.

The J gene is TRBJ2-2, the V gene TRBV24-1; D is undetermined. V shed 0 bases and J shed 7 bases, with 5 bases lying between them. Germline V lookup: CDR1 KGHDR, CDR2 SFDVKD. The CDR3 loop spans 13 amino acids. The CDR3 here is CATSDLSNGELFF. As DNA, the CDR3 is TGTGCCACCAGTGATTTGTCTAACGGGGAGCTGTTTTTT.

The V and J genes are TRBV6-5 and TRBJ1-5; TRBD1 matches at 7 bases. The CDR3 length is 15 residues. Trimming removed 6 bases from V and 2 bases from J; junction bases left unmatched: 7. The germline V gene has CDR1 MNHEY and CDR2 SVGAGI. DNA for the CDR3: TGTGCCAGCAGCGGAAGACAGGGCCGCAATCAGCCCCAGCATTTT. Residues: CASSGRQGRNQPQHF.

The CDR3 DNA reads as TGTGCCAGCAGCCCGACAGCGGGAGGGCCGGGTCTACAAGAGACCCAGTACTTC. Its protein is CASSPTAGGPGLQETQYF. This rearrangement joins TRBV11-2 to TRBJ2-5; 10 bases agree with TRBD2. Germline V gene lookup returns CDR1 SGHAT and CDR2 FQNNGV. J gave up 2 bases and V 5 bases, and 14 bases lay outside the gene matches. CDR3 size: 18 residues.

CDR3 in amino acids: CAISGLDEQYF. In DNA, the CDR3 is TGTGCCATCAGTGGGCTGGACGAGCAGTACTTC. The chain is built from TRBV10-3 and TRBJ2-7; D remains ambiguous. V gave up 4 bases and J gave up 5 bases, with 6 bases separating them. CDR1 ENHRY and CDR2 SYGVKD come from the germline V gene. This CDR3 contains 11 residues.

The chain carries TRBV2 and TRBJ2-3; 9 bases line up with TRBD2. V lost 7 bases to trimming and J lost 4 bases; unmatched junction nucleotides: 9. The CDR3 has 15 amino acids. The germline V gene encodes CDR1 SNHLY and CDR2 FYNNEI. The CDR3 sequence is CASTRAGGLADTQYF. The CDR3 DNA sequence: TGTGCCAGCACGCGCGCGGGGGGGCTGGCAGATACGCAGTATTTT.

The rearrangement joins TRBV10-3 to TRBJ1-4, with D possibly TRBD1 on 6 matching bases. Trimming left V 0 bases short and J 6 bases short, with 14 bases between. The CDR3 runs to 16 residues. Germline CDR1 and CDR2: ENHRY and SYGVKD. The CDR3: CAISESARGRDEKLFF. The CDR3 DNA sequence: TGTGCCATCAGTGAGTCGGCGAGGGGGAGGGATGAAAAACTGTTTTTT.

In regard to this clone: Germline is not matched at one junction end, which may reflect a read error. The rearrangement uses TRBV10-3 and TRBJ2-1; D unresolved. Germline values: CDR1 ENHRY, CDR2 SYGVKD. This CDR3 comprises 15 residues. Here the CDR3 DNA reads TGTGCCACCAGTGAGGTAACTATCTCCTACAATGAGCAGTTCTTC. It encodes CATSEVTISYNEQFF.

This chain connects TRBV12-5 to TRBJ2-3; 7 nucleotides agree with TRBD2. Germline CDR1 reads LGHNT; CDR2 reads FRNRAP. The CDR3 runs 14 residues. J gave up 5 bases and V 5 bases, and 7 bases lay outside the gene matches. CDR3 sequence reads: CASGRGEVEDTQYF. For the CDR3, the DNA is TGTGCTAGTGGTCGGGGGGAGGTAGAAGATACGCAGTATTTT.

The chain couples TRBV5-1 to TRBJ2-5, with 7 positions matching TRBD2. Germline V CDR1 and CDR2: SGHRS, YFSETQ. V gave up 3 bases and J gave up 3 bases; unmatched junction bases: 8. CDR3 length equals 15 residues. The CDR3 coding sequence is TGCGCCAGCAGCTGGGGGGGAAGCGAGAAAGAGACCCAGTACTTC. Protein product: CASSWGGSEKETQYF.

V and J are TRBV9 and TRBJ2-2, with TRBD2 as a possible D gene (5 bases). The CDR3 is 15 amino acids. CDR1 and CDR2 from the germline V gene are SGDLS and YYNGEE. The V gene lost 3 bases and the J gene lost 0 bases, with 9 bases spanning the gap. The CDR3 here is CASSATTPNTGELFF. DNA for the CDR3: TGTGCCAGCAGCGCGACTACCCCGAACACCGGGGAGCTGTTTTTT.